This TCR beta chain was captured by sequencing in a study of vaccination and CD4 T cells after COVID-19. Study summary: Stimulation of cells relied on overlapping spike peptides derived from SARS-CoV-2, HCoV-NL63, HCoV-OC43 and HCoV-229E. Findings and caveats of the study: Vaccine-specific clones in convalescent patients were spike mono-reactive in 304 of 307 cases.

In its sample, this clonotype was seen a few times. The antigen is undetermined. This CDR3 is 14 amino acids long. The trim removed 6 bases at V and 6 bases at J, leaving 7 bases unmatched. Treatment given: approximately 11-day PBMC culture with coronavirus spike peptide pools or control peptides (ViraFEST assay). ViraFEST sequenced TCRs after peptide-pool expansion of antigen-specific T cells. PBMCs, plated at around 2 million per well, were grown in the presence of approximately 9.5 IU/ml IL-2 and 8.5 to 10 ug/ml peptide pools. At the Johns Hopkins FTIC core, DNA taken from cultured CD4+ T cells was sequenced by way of the Oncomine TCR Beta short-read assay. One entry per CDR3 protein, called by TCRdb with MiXCR from the PCR reads. The sample consists of about 14,000 distinct CDR3 sequences, less than 35% of them appearing once.

The receptor was isolated from a human donor who received a COVID-19 vaccine. Sequenced here: CD4+ T cells from blood, cultured in vitro, sampled before SARS-CoV-2 vaccination. This chain uses TRBV12-3 or TRBV12-4 with TRBJ2-2; 7 bases are shared with TRBD1. The CDR3 DNA reads as TGTGCCAGCAGGCCGACAGGGAGCCCCGGGGAGCTGTTTTTT. Protein sequence: CASRPTGSPGELFF.